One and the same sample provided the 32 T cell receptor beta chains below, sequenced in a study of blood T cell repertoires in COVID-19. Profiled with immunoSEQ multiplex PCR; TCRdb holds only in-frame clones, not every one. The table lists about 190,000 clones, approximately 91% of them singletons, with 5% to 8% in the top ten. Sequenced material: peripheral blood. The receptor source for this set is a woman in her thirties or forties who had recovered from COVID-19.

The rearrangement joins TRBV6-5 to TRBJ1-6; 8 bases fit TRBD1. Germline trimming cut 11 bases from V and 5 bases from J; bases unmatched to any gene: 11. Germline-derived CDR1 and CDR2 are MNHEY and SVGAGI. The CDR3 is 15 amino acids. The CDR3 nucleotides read TGTGCCGTCCTTGGGGGACAGGATAATAATTCACCCCTCCACTTT. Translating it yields CAVLGGQDNNSPLHF.

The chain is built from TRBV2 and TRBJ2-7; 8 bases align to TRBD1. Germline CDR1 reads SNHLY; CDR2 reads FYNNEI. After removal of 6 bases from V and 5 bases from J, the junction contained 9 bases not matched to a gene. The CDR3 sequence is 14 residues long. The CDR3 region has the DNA TGTGCCAGCAGCCCGGACAGGGTCGGAAACGAGCAGTACTTC. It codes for CASSPDRVGNEQYF. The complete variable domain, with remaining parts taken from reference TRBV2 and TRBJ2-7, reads EPEVTQTPSHQVTQMGQEVILRCVPISNHLYFYWYRQILGQKVEFLVSFYNNEISEKSEIFDDQFSVERPDGSNFTLKIRSTKLEDSAMYFCASSPDRVGNEQYFGPGTRLTVT.

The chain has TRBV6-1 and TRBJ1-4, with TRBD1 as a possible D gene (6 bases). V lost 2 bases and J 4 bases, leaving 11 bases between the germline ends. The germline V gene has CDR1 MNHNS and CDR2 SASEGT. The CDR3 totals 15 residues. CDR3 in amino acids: CASSELQGFNEKLFF. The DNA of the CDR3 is TGTGCCAGCAGTGAATTACAGGGATTTAATGAAAAACTGTTTTTT.

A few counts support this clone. The CDR3 here is CASSRQGSNYGYTF. For the CDR3, the DNA is TGTGCCAGCAGCAGACAGGGGTCGAACTATGGCTACACCTTC. The genes are TRBV6-5 and TRBJ1-2, with 8 bases aligning to TRBD1. The V gene end was trimmed by 6 bases and the J gene end by 2 bases; junction bases not matched to a gene: 5. The CDR3 is made up of 14 amino acids. Germline-derived CDR1 and CDR2 are MNHEY and SVGAGI.

As DNA, the CDR3 is TGCGCCAGCAGCCCAACAGGGGAACAAGAGACCCAGTACTTC. This gives the protein CASSPTGEQETQYF. The chain uses TRBV5-1 and TRBJ2-5, with 7 positions matching TRBD1. In germline, CDR1 is SGHRS, CDR2 YFSETQ. V lost 4 bases, J lost 2 bases, and 5 bases stayed unmatched. The CDR3 totals 14 residues.

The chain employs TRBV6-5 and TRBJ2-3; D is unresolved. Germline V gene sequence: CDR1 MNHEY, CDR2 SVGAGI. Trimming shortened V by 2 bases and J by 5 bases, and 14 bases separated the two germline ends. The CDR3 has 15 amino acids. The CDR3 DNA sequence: TGTGCCAGCAGTTACCTTTCTAGTTTTATAGATACGCAGTATTTT. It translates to CASSYLSSFIDTQYF.

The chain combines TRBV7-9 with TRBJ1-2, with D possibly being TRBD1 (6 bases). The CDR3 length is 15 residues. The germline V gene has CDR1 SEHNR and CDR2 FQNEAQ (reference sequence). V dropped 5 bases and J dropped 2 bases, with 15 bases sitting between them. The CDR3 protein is CASSPSGTTNYGYTF. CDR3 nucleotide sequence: TGTGCCAGCAGCCCGTCCGGGACAACCAACTATGGCTACACCTTC.

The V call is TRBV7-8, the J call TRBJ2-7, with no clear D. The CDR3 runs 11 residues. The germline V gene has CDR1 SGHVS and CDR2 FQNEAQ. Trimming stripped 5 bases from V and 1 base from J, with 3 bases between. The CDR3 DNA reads TGTGCCAGCAGCCCTTCCTACGAGCAGTACTTC. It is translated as CASSPSYEQYF.

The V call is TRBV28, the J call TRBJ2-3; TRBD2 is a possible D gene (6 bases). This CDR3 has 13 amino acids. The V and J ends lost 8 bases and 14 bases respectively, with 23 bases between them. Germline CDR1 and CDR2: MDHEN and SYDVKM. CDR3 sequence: CASRASDRSLGYF. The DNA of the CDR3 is TGTGCCAGCCGAGCTAGCGACCGTTCGTTGGGGTATTTT.

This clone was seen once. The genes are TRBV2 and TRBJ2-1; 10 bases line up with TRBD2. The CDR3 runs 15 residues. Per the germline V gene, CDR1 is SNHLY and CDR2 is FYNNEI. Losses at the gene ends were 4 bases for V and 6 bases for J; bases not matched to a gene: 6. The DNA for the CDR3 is TGTGCCAGCAGTGTTGCTAGCGGGAGATTCAATGAGCAGTTCTTC. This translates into CASSVASGRFNEQFF. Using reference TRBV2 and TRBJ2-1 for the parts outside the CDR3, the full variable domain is EPEVTQTPSHQVTQMGQEVILRCVPISNHLYFYWYRQILGQKVEFLVSFYNNEISEKSEIFDDQFSVERPDGSNFTLKIRSTKLEDSAMYFCASSVASGRFNEQFFGPGTRLTVL.

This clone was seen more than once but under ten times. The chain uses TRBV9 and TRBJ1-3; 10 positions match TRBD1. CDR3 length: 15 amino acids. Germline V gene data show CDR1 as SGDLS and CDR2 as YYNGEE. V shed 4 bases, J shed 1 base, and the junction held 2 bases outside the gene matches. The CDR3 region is CASSKGQGSGNTIYF. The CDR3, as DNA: TGTGCCAGCAGCAAGGGACAGGGGTCTGGAAACACCATATATTTT.

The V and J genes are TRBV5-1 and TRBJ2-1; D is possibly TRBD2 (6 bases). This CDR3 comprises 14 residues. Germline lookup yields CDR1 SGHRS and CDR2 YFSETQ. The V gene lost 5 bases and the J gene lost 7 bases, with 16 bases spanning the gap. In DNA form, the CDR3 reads TGCGCCAGCAGGGAGTTGGCCGCGGGAAATGAGCAGTTCTTC. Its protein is CASRELAAGNEQFF.

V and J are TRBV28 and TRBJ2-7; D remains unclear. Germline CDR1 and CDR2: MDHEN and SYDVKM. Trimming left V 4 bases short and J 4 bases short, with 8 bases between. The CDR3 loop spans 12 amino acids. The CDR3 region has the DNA TGTGCCAGCAGTTCTATTAATTACGAGCAGTACTTC. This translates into CASSSINYEQYF.

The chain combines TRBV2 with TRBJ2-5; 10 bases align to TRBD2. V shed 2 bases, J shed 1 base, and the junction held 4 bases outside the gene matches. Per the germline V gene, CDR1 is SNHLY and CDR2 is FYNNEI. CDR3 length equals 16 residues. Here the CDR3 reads CASSEMLAGAQETQYF. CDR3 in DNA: TGTGCCAGCAGTGAAATGCTAGCGGGAGCCCAAGAGACCCAGTACTTC.

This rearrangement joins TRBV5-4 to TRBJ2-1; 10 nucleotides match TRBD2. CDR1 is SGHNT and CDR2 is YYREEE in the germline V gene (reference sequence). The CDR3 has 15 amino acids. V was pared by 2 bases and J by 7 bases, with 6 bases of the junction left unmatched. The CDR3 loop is CASSLLAGYENEQFF. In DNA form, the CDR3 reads TGTGCCAGCAGCTTACTAGCGGGGTATGAGAATGAGCAGTTCTTC.

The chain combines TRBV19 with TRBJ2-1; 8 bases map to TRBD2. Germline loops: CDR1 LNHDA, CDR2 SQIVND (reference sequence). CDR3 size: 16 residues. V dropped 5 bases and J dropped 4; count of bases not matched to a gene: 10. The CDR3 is CASSPQGGRRYNEQFF. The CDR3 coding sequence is TGTGCCAGTAGTCCCCAGGGCGGGAGGCGATACAATGAGCAGTTCTTC. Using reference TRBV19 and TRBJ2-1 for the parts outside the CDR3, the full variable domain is DGGITQSPKYLFRKEGQNVTLSCEQNLNHDAMYWYRQDPGQGLRLIYYSQIVNDFQKGDIAEGYSVSREKKESFPLTVTSAQKNPTAFYLCASSPQGGRRYNEQFFGPGTRLTVL.

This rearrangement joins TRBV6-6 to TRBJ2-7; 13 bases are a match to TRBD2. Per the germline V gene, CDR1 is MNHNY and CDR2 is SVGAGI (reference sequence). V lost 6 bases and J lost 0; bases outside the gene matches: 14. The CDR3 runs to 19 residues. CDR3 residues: CASSSQGTSGISFSYEQYF. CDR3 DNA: TGTGCCAGCAGCTCTCAGGGGACTAGCGGGATAAGCTTCTCCTACGAGCAGTACTTC.

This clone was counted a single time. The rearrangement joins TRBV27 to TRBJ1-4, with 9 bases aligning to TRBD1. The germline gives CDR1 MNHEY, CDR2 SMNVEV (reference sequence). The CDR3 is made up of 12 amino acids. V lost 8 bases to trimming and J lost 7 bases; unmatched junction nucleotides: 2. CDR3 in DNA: TGTGCCAGCGGACAGGGGCCTGAAAAACTGTTTTTT. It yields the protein CASGQGPEKLFF.

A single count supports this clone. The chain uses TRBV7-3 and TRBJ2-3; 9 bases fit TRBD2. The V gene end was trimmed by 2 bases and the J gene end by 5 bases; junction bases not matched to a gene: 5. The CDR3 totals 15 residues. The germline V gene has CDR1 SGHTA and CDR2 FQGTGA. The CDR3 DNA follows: TGTGCCAGCAGCTTAGCGGGAGGGCCAGTAGATACGCAGTATTTT. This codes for CASSLAGGPVDTQYF.

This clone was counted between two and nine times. In nucleotides, the CDR3 is TGTGCCAGCAGTTCCTTGACAGGGGATGTTTATGGCTACACCTTC. It encodes CASSSLTGDVYGYTF. The J gene is TRBJ1-2, the V gene TRBV6-5; TRBD1 agrees at 8 bases. CDR1 and CDR2 from the germline V gene are MNHEY and SVGAGI. The CDR3 runs to 15 residues. Trimming at V came to 4 bases and at J to 5 bases, leaving 9 bases not matched to a gene.

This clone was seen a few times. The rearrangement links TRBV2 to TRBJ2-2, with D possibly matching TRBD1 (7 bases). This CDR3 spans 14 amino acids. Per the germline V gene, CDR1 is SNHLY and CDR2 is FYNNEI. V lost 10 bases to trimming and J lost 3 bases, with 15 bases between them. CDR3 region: CATGGGDDTGELFF. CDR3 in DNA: TGTGCCACCGGAGGGGGCGATGACACCGGGGAGCTGTTTTTT.

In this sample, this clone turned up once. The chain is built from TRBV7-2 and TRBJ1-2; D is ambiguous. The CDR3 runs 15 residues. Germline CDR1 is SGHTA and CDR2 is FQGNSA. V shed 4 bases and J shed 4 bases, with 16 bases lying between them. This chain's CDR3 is CASSSTAAQIYGYTF. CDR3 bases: TGTGCCAGCAGCTCTACAGCCGCCCAAATCTATGGCTACACCTTC.

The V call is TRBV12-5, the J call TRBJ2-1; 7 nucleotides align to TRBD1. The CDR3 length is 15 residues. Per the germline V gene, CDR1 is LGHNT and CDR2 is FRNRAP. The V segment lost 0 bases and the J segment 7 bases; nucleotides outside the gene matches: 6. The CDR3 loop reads CASGLVRQGGNEQFF. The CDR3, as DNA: TGTGCTAGTGGTTTGGTAAGACAGGGTGGAAATGAGCAGTTCTTC.

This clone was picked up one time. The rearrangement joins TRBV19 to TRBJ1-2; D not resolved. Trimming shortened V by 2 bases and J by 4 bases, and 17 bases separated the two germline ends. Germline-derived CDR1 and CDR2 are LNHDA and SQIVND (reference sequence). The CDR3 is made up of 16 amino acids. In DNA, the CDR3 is TGTGCCAGTAGTATAACCCCCTTGGAGGGTACCTATGGCTACACCTTC. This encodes CASSITPLEGTYGYTF.

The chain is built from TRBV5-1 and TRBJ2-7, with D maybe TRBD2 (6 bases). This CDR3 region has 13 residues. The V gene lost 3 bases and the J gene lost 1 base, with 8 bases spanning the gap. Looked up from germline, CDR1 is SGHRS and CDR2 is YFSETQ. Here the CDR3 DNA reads TGCGCCAGCAGCTCGGGGGAATCCTACGAGCAGTACTTC. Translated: CASSSGESYEQYF.

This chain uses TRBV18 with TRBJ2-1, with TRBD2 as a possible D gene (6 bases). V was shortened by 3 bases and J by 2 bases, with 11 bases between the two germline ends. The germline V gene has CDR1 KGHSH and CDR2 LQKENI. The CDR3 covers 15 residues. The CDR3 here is CASSPIGSTYNEQFF. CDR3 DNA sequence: TGTGCCAGCTCACCTATCGGGAGCACCTACAATGAGCAGTTCTTC.

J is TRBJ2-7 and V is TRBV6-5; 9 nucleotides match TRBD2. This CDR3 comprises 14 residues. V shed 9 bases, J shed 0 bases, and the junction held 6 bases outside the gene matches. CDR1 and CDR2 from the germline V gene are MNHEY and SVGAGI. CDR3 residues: CASALAGSSYEQYF. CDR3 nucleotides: TGTGCCAGTGCTCTAGCGGGGTCCTCCTACGAGCAGTACTTC.

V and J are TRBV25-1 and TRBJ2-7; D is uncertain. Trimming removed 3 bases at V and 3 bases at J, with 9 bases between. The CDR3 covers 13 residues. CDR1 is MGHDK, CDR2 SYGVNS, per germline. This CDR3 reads CASSDTVYYEQYF. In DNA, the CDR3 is TGTGCCAGCAGTGACACGGTATACTACGAGCAGTACTTC.

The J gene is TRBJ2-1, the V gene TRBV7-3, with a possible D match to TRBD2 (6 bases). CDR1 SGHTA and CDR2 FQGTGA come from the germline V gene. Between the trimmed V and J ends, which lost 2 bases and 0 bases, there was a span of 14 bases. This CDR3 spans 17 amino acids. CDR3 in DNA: TGTGCCAGCAGCTTAGAGGCGGGACCGGGCTCCTACAATGAGCAGTTCTTC. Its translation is CASSLEAGPGSYNEQFF.

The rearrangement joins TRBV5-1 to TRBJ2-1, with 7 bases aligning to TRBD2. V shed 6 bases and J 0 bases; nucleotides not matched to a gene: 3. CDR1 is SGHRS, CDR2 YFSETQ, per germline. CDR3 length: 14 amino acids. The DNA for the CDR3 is TGCGCCAGCAATCTAGCGGCCTCCTACAATGAGCAGTTCTTC. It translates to CASNLAASYNEQFF.

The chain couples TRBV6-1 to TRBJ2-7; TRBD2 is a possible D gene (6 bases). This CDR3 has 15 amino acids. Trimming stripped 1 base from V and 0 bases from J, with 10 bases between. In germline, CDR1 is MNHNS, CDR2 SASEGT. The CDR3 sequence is CASSEVGGSSYEQYF. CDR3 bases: TGTGCCAGCAGTGAAGTCGGAGGGAGCTCCTACGAGCAGTACTTC.

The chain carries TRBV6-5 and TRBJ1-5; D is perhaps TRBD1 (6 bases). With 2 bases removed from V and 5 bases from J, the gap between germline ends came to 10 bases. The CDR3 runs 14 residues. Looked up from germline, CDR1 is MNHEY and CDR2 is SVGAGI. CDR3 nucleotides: TGTGCCAGCAGTTACCGTCAGGGGTATCAGCCCCAGCATTTT. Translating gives CASSYRQGYQPQHF.